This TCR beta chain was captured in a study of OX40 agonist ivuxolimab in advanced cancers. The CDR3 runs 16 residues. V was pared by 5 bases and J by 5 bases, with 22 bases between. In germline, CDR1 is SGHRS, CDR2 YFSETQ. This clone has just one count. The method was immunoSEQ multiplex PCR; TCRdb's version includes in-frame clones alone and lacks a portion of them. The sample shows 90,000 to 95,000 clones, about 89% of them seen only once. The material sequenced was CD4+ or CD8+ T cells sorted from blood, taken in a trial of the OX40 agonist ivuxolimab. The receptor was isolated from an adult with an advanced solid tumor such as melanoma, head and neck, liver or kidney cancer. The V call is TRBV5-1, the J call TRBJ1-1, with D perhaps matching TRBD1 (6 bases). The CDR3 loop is CASSSRDTGRATEAFF. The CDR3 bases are TGCGCCAGCAGTTCACGAGATACAGGGAGAGCGACTGAAGCTTTCTTT.